The source of this TCR beta chain is a study of graft-versus-host responses after intestinal transplantation (dated by TCRdb to the early 2020s). Context from the whole study: The transplants that recipients received were multivisceral, liver-intestinal, or isolated intestinal. Alloreactive clones were identified by sequencing pre-transplant mixed lymphocyte reaction products and comparing these products with unstimulated pre-transplant donor and recipient T cells. The cohort enrolled some 24 intestinal transplant recipients, one of whom was a retransplant, and a few patients without pretransplant specimens were excluded. A peak of at least 4% donor T cells among recipient peripheral blood mononuclear cells was the definition used for donor T cell macrochimerism. After intestinal transplantation, graft-versus-host and host-versus-graft alloreactive T cell clones were followed in the graft, circulation and bone marrow using bulk TCR-beta CDR3 sequencing. Every recipient was given anti-thymocyte globulin induction, then maintenance tacrolimus and steroids for 2 to 4 years. Instead of going to the commercial service, samples from a few later patients were sequenced in-house on an Illumina MiSeq and processed with MiXCR. Findings and caveats that apply to the study as a whole: GvH clones were detected in recipient bone marrow, and some appeared earlier in ileal mucosa or blood, consistent with an intestinal mucosal origin. Peak levels of circulating GvH clones were associated with declines in HvG clones early after transplant. In patients with donor T cell macrochimerism, the allografts had high GvH to HvG T cell clonal ratios. The conclusions were limited by the relatively low number and heterogeneity of the intestinal transplant patients.

The time point label, as the study defines it: cells obtained before transplantation from donor or recipient. CD3+CD4+ and CD3+CD8+ populations were FACS-sorted from unstimulated pre-transplant donor and recipient cells taken from spleen or lymph nodes. The library was generated by the immunoSEQ multiplex PCR assay. In most patients, genomic DNA was isolated using the Qiagen DNeasy Blood and Tissue Kit and sent frozen to Adaptive Biotechnologies for TCR sequencing. Adaptive Biotechnologies carried out high-throughput TCR-beta CDR3 sequencing of genomic DNA for most patients. As for the authors' bioinformatics: TCR sequencing data were retrieved from Adaptive's ImmunoSEQ software for some 19 patients, whereas three other patients were processed with MiXCR and VDJtools. To correct CD4 versus CD8 sorting errors, sequences present in both subsets at a frequency ratio below 5:1 were removed. CDR3 nucleotide sequences shared by donor and recipient were removed because the origin of these sequences could not be assigned. To be classed as alloreactive, a clone needed at least 2-fold expansion over unstimulated cells and a minimum CFSE-low frequency of 0.002% (template counts) or 0.001% (read counts). A clone was considered mappable if detected in the sequenced pre-transplant spleen, lymph node, or MLR CFSE-low populations of the donor or recipient. Cumulative frequency of alloreactive clones was calculated as a percentage of all sequences weighted by copy number. The clones in this table, taken by TCRdb from immuneACCESS, are in-frame only. Not every clone is retained; where verified, under half of the shortfall comes from an unresolved V gene, and the cause of the rest is unknown. V and J calls and clone size follow that table, whereas D and trimming were derived from the DNA. In this sample the table shows over 40,000 clones, approximately 96% of which occur a single time. Approximately 0.54% of the sample lies in the top ten.

As concerns this clone: Its antigen has not been determined. No base quality information exists; no much larger clone differs at one position.

This material consisted of unstimulated CD8+ T cells sorted from spleen or lymph node cells, taken before transplant. This clonotype was obtained from a human donor who was the organ donor for an intestinal transplant.

CDR3 protein: CASSFGSNQPQHF. The sequenced DNA is TGTGCCAGCAGCTTTGGCAGCAATCAGCCCCAGCATTTT. The chain is assembled from TRBV7-8 and TRBJ1-5; the D segment cannot be called with confidence. The germline V gene encodes CDR1 SGHVS and CDR2 FQNEAQ. The cysteine opens and the phenylalanine closes a CDR3 of 13 amino acids. Of all the DNA, just the CDR3 is kept, 39 bases in frame from base 1. Deletion took 3 bases off V and 1 base off J, with a span of 4 bases between the germline ends.